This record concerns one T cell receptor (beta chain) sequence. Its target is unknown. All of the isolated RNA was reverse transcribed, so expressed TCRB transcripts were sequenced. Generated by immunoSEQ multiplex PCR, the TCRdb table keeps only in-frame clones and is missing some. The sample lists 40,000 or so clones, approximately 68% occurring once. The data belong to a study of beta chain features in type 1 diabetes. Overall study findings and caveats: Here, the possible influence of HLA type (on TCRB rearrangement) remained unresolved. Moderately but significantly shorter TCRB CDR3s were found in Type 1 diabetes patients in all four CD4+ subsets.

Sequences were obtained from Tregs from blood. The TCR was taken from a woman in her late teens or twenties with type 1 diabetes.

CDR3 amino acids: CASSSYRANDINIQYF. The CDR3 nucleotides are TGTGCCAGCAGCTCTTACAGGGCTAATGATATAAACATTCAGTACTTC. The V gene is TRBV9, the J gene TRBJ2-4; tentative D call: TRBD1 (6 bases). The germline V gene has CDR1 SGDLS and CDR2 YYNGEE. V dropped 4 bases and J dropped 6 bases, with 20 bases sitting between them. This CDR3 region has 16 residues.